The clone carrying this T cell receptor (beta chain) appeared many times. RNA transcripts gave rise to amplified TCR beta CDR3 regions. In the first-round RT-PCR of the TCR CDR3, the HTBI primer set was used. Using its own MiXCR run on the multiplex PCR reads, TCRdb lists one record per CDR3 protein. The data hold roughly 510,000 distinct CDR3 sequences, with 40% to 55% observed a single time. The CDR3 contains 16 residues. V was shortened by 3 bases and J by 6 bases, with 18 bases between the two germline ends. The sample is drawn from a study of T cells in Graves' hyperthyroidism and ophthalmopathy.

The chain employs TRBV12-3 or TRBV12-4 and TRBJ1-5; no definite D call. What was sequenced was peripheral blood or thyroid tissue (not recorded which). This clonotype originated in an adult woman with Graves' disease, either hyperthyroidism or ophthalmopathy (not recorded which). This CDR3 reads CASSFVPPGGSQPQHF. CDR3 nucleotides: TGTGCCAGCAGTTTTGTCCCGCCCGGAGGCAGTCAGCCCCAGCATTTT.